A single sample is the source of the 30 T cell receptor beta chains below, sequenced in a study of blood T cell repertoires in COVID-19. Libraries were prepared by immunoSEQ multiplex PCR; TCRdb keeps only in-frame clonotypes and omits some of them. The repertoire holds approximately 92,000 clones, with approximately 80% as singletons. Source material: peripheral blood. These receptors all stem from a man between 45 and 60 years old with acute or convalescent COVID-19.

The J gene is TRBJ2-1, the V gene TRBV7-2; 7 bases match TRBD2. From germline, CDR1 is SGHTA and CDR2 FQGNSA. V shed 3 bases, J shed 3 bases, and the junction held 5 bases outside the gene matches. The CDR3 sequence is 15 residues long. The CDR3 nucleotides read TGTGCCAGCAGCTTTACCGGGACTAACTACAATGAGCAGTTCTTC. It is translated as CASSFTGTNYNEQFF.

CDR3 region: CAGGLGLAGVNEQFF. The CDR3 DNA reads as TGTGCCGGGGGCTTAGGACTAGCGGGAGTTAATGAGCAGTTCTTC. The chain combines TRBV7-2 with TRBJ2-1; TRBD2 aligns across 13 bases. The V segment lost 11 bases and the J segment 7 bases; nucleotides outside the gene matches: 11. Germline CDR1 reads SGHTA; CDR2 reads FQGNSA. The CDR3 runs 15 residues. The variable domain in full, completed from reference TRBV7-2 and TRBJ2-1, reads GAGVSQSPSNKVTEKGKDVELRCDPISGHTALYWYRQSLGQGLEFLIYFQGNSAPDKSGLPSDRFSAERTGGSVSTLTIQRTQQEDSAVYLCAGGLGLAGVNEQFFGPGTRLTVL.

The chain joins TRBV5-6 to TRBJ2-7; D is uncertain. The CDR3 is made up of 12 amino acids. V was trimmed by 0 bases and J by 7 bases, leaving 8 bases between them. Germline CDR1 SGHDT, CDR2 YYEEEE. The DNA for the CDR3 is TGTGCCAGCAGCTTGGAAACGAGGGAGCAGTACTTC. Protein sequence: CASSLETREQYF.

The chain employs TRBV14 and TRBJ2-5, with 11 bases matching TRBD2. From germline, CDR1 is SGHDN and CDR2 FVKESK. Trimming removed 4 bases from V and 0 bases from J; junction bases left unmatched: 4. This CDR3 is built from 16 residues. The CDR3 is CASSRGTSGNQETQYF. CDR3 sequence (DNA): TGTGCCAGCAGCCGAGGGACTAGCGGAAACCAAGAGACCCAGTACTTC.

The table lists this clone with a few counts. This chain joins TRBV4-2 and TRBJ2-1; TRBD2 aligns across 11 bases. With V trimmed by 2 bases and J by 4 bases, 4 bases remained unmatched. CDR3 length: 16 residues. CDR1 is LGHNA, CDR2 YNFKEQ, per germline. CDR3: CASSQLTSGGYNEQFF. The CDR3 DNA follows: TGTGCCAGCAGCCAATTAACTAGCGGGGGTTACAATGAGCAGTTCTTC.

The chain couples TRBV11-2 to TRBJ1-4; D call uncertain. Germline V CDR1 and CDR2: SGHAT, FQNNGV. Trimming took off 1 base at V and 0 bases at J, with 9 bases between the two ends. The CDR3 covers 16 residues. DNA of the CDR3: TGTGCCAGCAGCTTAGGTCAGGAAACAACTAATGAAAAACTGTTTTTT. Translated: CASSLGQETTNEKLFF. The full variable domain, rest sourced from reference TRBV11-2 and TRBJ1-4, is EAGVAQSPRYKIIEKRQSVAFWCNPISGHATLYWYQQILGQGPKLLIQFQNNGVVDDSQLPKDRFSAERLKGVDSTLKIQPAKLEDSAVYLCASSLGQETTNEKLFFGSGTQLSVL.

The rearrangement uses TRBV9 and TRBJ2-7; maybe TRBD1 (6 bases). The CDR3 is 14 amino acids. Trimming left V 4 bases short and J 2 bases short, with 13 bases between. CDR1 and CDR2 (germline): SGDLS, YYNGEE. The CDR3 DNA follows: TGTGCCAGCAGCCCAGGACAGATACCCTACGAGCAGTACTTC. It yields the protein CASSPGQIPYEQYF.

The chain is built from TRBV29-1 and TRBJ2-1, with D maybe TRBD1 (5 bases). Trimming stripped 6 bases from V and 7 bases from J, with 19 bases between. Germline V gene sequence: CDR1 SQVTM, CDR2 ANQGSEA. There are 14 residues in the CDR3. The CDR3 region is CSVPSRSGANEQFF. The DNA of the CDR3 is TGCAGCGTCCCCTCGCGGTCTGGGGCAAATGAGCAGTTCTTC.

The genes are TRBV4-2 and TRBJ2-1, with D perhaps TRBD2 (5 bases). Trimming removed 5 bases from V and 5 bases from J, with 13 bases in between. The CDR3 consists of 14 residues. Germline-derived CDR1 and CDR2 are LGHNA and YNFKEQ. The CDR3 sequence is CASSTSRENNEQFF. As DNA, the CDR3 is TGTGCCAGCAGCACATCTAGGGAGAACAATGAGCAGTTCTTC.

The rearrangement links TRBV6-5 to TRBJ2-2; D gene ambiguous. Trimming cost V 0 bases and J 5 bases, with 10 bases left between them. The CDR3 runs 15 residues. From germline, CDR1 is MNHEY and CDR2 SVGAGI. The CDR3 here is CASSYSAFGTGELFF. DNA for the CDR3: TGTGCCAGCAGTTACTCCGCTTTCGGTACCGGGGAGCTGTTTTTT.

The genes are TRBV4-1 and TRBJ2-7, with 12 bases identical to TRBD2. Trimming removed 2 bases from V and 4 bases from J; junction bases left unmatched: 3. CDR1 is MGHRA and CDR2 is YSYEKL in the germline V gene. This CDR3 is built from 15 residues. The CDR3 spells CASSQRGTSGYEQYF. As DNA, the CDR3 is TGCGCCAGCAGCCAACGTGGGACTAGCGGGTACGAGCAGTACTTC.

This rearrangement joins TRBV30 to TRBJ2-7; 10 nucleotides agree with TRBD2. V dropped 2 bases and J dropped 3; count of bases not matched to a gene: 10. CDR3 length equals 16 residues. Germline values: CDR1 GTSNPN, CDR2 SVGIG (reference sequence). CDR3 residues: CAWSYPTSGPNYEQYF. Here the CDR3 DNA reads TGTGCCTGGAGTTACCCGACTAGCGGGCCAAACTACGAGCAGTACTTC. Complete variable domain (other parts from reference TRBV30 and TRBJ2-7): SQTIHQWPATLVQPVGSPLSLECTVEGTSNPNLYWYRQAAGRGLQLLFYSVGIGQISSEVPQNLSASRPQDRQFILSSKKLLLSDSGFYLCAWSYPTSGPNYEQYFGPGTRLTVT.

The chain uses TRBV7-2 and TRBJ1-5, with 12 nucleotides matching TRBD1. This CDR3 region has 15 residues. Unmatched junction bases numbered 5, after V lost 5 bases and J lost 6 bases. In germline, CDR1 is SGHTA, CDR2 FQGNSA. As DNA, the CDR3 is TGTGCCAGCAGCCCAGGGACAGGGGGCAGTCAGCCCCAGCATTTT. Protein sequence: CASSPGTGGSQPQHF. The whole variable domain, remainder taken from reference TRBV7-2 and TRBJ1-5, is GAGVSQSPSNKVTEKGKDVELRCDPISGHTALYWYRQSLGQGLEFLIYFQGNSAPDKSGLPSDRFSAERTGGSVSTLTIQRTQQEDSAVYLCASSPGTGGSQPQHFGDGTRLSIL.

V is TRBV30 and J is TRBJ1-1, with a weak D call TRBD1 (6 bases). The V end lost 2 bases, the J end lost 7 bases, and 8 bases lay between the germline ends. CDR1 is GTSNPN and CDR2 is SVGIG in the germline V gene (reference sequence). The CDR3 spans 11 residues. CDR3 amino acids: CAWSIGGEAFF. In DNA, the CDR3 is TGTGCCTGGAGTATAGGGGGTGAAGCTTTCTTT.

The rearrangement joins TRBV19 to TRBJ1-1; tentative D call: TRBD1 (6 bases). The CDR3 length is 14 residues. V was cut by 6 bases and J by 4 bases, with 15 bases left in between. The V gene's germline CDR1 is LNHDA and CDR2 SQIVND (reference sequence). CDR3 nucleotide sequence: TGTGCCAGTAGACCCAGACAGGCGGGCACTGAAGCTTTCTTT. It is translated as CASRPRQAGTEAFF.

The rearrangement uses TRBV27 and TRBJ2-1, with 15 bases aligning to TRBD2. The CDR3 is 18 residues long. The V and J ends lost 5 bases and 0 bases, in that order; junction bases with no gene match: 5. Germline V gene sequence: CDR1 MNHEY, CDR2 SMNVEV (reference sequence). CDR3 in amino acids: CASSHGTSGGSSYNEQFF. In DNA form, the CDR3 reads TGTGCCAGCAGTCACGGGACTAGCGGGGGGAGCTCCTACAATGAGCAGTTCTTC.

The chain joins TRBV10-3 to TRBJ2-5, with 9 bases identical to TRBD1. V lost 6 bases, J lost 4 bases, and 12 bases stayed unmatched. The CDR3 extends over 16 amino acids. Germline CDR1 ENHRY, CDR2 SYGVKD. The CDR3 nucleotides read TGTGCCATCAGCTCCACCTCCGGGACAGGGAGAGAGACCCAGTACTTC. This gives the protein CAISSTSGTGRETQYF.

The genes are TRBV4-3 and TRBJ1-2; TRBD1 is a possible D gene (5 bases). V lost 1 base and J lost 4, with 10 bases in between. The CDR3 runs 14 residues. Germline V lookup: CDR1 LGHNA, CDR2 YSLEER. The CDR3 coding sequence is TGCGCCAGCAGCCAAGGGGGCGCGATCTATGGCTACACCTTC. This sequence encodes CASSQGGAIYGYTF.

The chain has TRBV2 and TRBJ2-7; TRBD1 matches 7 bases. Trimming at V came to 8 bases and at J to 0 bases, leaving 7 bases not matched to a gene. CDR1 and CDR2 (germline): SNHLY, FYNNEI. This CDR3 contains 14 residues. The CDR3 sequence: CASYRGPFSYEQYF. DNA for the CDR3: TGTGCCAGCTACAGGGGCCCCTTCTCCTACGAGCAGTACTTC.

The rearrangement uses TRBV3-1 (or the pseudogene TRBV3-2) and TRBJ2-5, with TRBD1 as a possible D gene (6 bases). The V gene's germline CDR1 is LGHDT and CDR2 YNNKEL (reference sequence). V dropped 6 bases and J dropped 2 bases, with 10 bases sitting between them. There are 13 residues in the CDR3. In DNA, the CDR3 is TGTGCCAGCAGGGACAGACGACAAGAGACCCAGTACTTC. This encodes CASRDRRQETQYF.

This clone was observed a few times. The rearrangement links TRBV4-3 to TRBJ1-4, with 12 bases matching TRBD1. Germline V gives CDR1 LGHNA, CDR2 YSLEER. With 0 bases clipped from V and 7 bases from J, the junction kept 9 bases outside the gene matches. The CDR3 contains 18 residues. CDR3: CASSQDPGQGARIEKLFF. The CDR3, as DNA: TGCGCCAGCAGCCAAGACCCGGGACAGGGGGCGCGTATTGAAAAACTGTTTTTT.

The chain employs TRBV4-3 and TRBJ1-2; 8 bases are a match to TRBD1. CDR1 and CDR2 from the germline V gene are LGHNA and YSLEER. This CDR3 has 17 amino acids. Trimming took 0 bases from V and 1 from J; bases not matched to a gene: 7. The CDR3 coding sequence is TGCGCCAGCAGCCAAGATGTACAGGGGGACCGTAACTATGGCTACACCTTC. Amino acid sequence: CASSQDVQGDRNYGYTF.

The chain has TRBV6-2 or TRBV6-3 and TRBJ1-5, with 9 bases that match TRBD1. In germline, CDR1 is MNHEY, CDR2 SVGEGT. The CDR3 loop spans 14 amino acids. The ends lost 5 bases at V and 7 bases at J; junction bases unmatched: 6. This CDR3 is CASSDRGGSQPQHF. The CDR3 region has the DNA TGTGCCAGCAGTGACAGGGGGGGTAGCCAGCCCCAGCATTTT.

The chain recombines TRBV6-4 with TRBJ1-5; unclear D gene. CDR3 length equals 14 residues. The germline gives CDR1 MRHNA, CDR2 SNTAGT. V lost 10 bases and J lost 1, with 14 bases in between. This CDR3 reads CANPVGSSNQPQHF. CDR3 in DNA: TGTGCCAACCCGGTGGGGAGCAGCAATCAGCCCCAGCATTTT.

This clone was recorded only once. The rearrangement links TRBV7-9 to TRBJ2-5; TRBD2 matches at 8 bases. J lost 5 bases, V lost 3 bases, and 14 bases had no gene match. Germline V gene sequence: CDR1 SEHNR, CDR2 FQNEAQ (reference sequence). The CDR3 totals 17 residues. The CDR3 nucleotides are TGTGCCAGCAGCTTGGGTGACGGGGGGGCCCTTAAGGAGACCCAGTACTTC. Its translation: CASSLGDGGALKETQYF. The full variable domain, its missing parts supplied by reference TRBV7-9 and TRBJ2-5, is DTGVSQNPRHKITKRGQNVTFRCDPISEHNRLYWYRQTLGQGPEFLTYFQNEAQLEKSRLLSDRFSAERPKGSFSTLEIQRTEQGDSAMYLCASSLGDGGALKETQYFGPGTRLLVL.

Written as DNA, the CDR3 is TGTGCCAGTAGATACGCAGGAGGGTTCGATAATTCACCCCTCCACTTT. Its protein is CASRYAGGFDNSPLHF. The chain is built from TRBV19 and TRBJ1-6; D unclear. This CDR3 has 16 amino acids. Trimming stripped 6 bases from V and 5 bases from J, with 17 bases between. Germline V gene sequence: CDR1 LNHDA, CDR2 SQIVND (reference sequence).

J is TRBJ2-7 and V is TRBV27, with D tentatively TRBD2 (6 bases). CDR3 size: 13 residues. V lost 4 bases and J 6 bases, leaving 13 bases between the germline ends. The germline CDR1 and CDR2 sequences are MNHEY and SMNVEV (reference sequence). The CDR3 loop is CASSSREYGEQYF. DNA of the CDR3: TGTGCCAGCAGTTCTCGGGAGTATGGCGAGCAGTACTTC.

This chain connects TRBV7-2 to TRBJ2-3; D might be TRBD2 (5 bases). CDR3 length equals 13 residues. V was pared by 1 base and J by 5 bases, with 7 bases between. CDR1 and CDR2 from the germline V gene are SGHTA and FQGNSA. The CDR3 sequence: CASSLEEVDTQYF. For the CDR3, the DNA is TGTGCCAGCAGCTTAGAGGAGGTAGATACGCAGTATTTT.

The rearrangement links TRBV10-3 to TRBJ1-2; 10 bases match TRBD1. This CDR3 has 16 amino acids. Germline CDR1 is ENHRY and CDR2 is SYGVKD. The trim removed 3 bases at V and 3 bases at J, leaving 7 bases unmatched. The CDR3 reads CAISDKTGGTDYGYTF. The CDR3 DNA follows: TGTGCCATCAGTGACAAGACAGGGGGCACAGACTATGGCTACACCTTC.

V and J are TRBV28 and TRBJ2-3; TRBD2 might be the D (5 bases). Germline lookup yields CDR1 MDHEN and CDR2 SYDVKM. Deletions cut 2 bases from V and 2 bases from J, with 14 bases between. The CDR3 loop spans 16 amino acids. CDR3 region: CASSLGAEATTDTQYF. The CDR3 coding sequence is TGTGCCAGCAGTTTAGGAGCGGAGGCTACCACAGATACGCAGTATTTT.